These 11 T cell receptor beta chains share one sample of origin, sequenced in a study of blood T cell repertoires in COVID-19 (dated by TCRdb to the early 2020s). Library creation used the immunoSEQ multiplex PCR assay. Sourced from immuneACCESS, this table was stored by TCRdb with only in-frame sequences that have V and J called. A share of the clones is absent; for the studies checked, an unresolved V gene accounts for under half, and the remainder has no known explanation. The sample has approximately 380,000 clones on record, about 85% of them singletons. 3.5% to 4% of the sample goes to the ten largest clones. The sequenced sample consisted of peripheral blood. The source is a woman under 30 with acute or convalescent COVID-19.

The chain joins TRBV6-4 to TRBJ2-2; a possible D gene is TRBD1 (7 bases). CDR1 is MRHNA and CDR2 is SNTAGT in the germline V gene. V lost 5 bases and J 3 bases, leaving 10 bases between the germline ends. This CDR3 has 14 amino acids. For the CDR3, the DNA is TGTGCCAGCAGTACAGGGGAGGACACCGGGGAGCTGTTTTTT. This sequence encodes CASSTGEDTGELFF.

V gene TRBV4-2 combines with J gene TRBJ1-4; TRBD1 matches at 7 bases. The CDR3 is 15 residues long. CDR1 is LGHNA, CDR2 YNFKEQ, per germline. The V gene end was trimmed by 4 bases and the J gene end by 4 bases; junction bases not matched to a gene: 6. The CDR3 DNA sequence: TGTGCCAGCAGCCCCACAGGGGTCATTAATGAAAAACTGTTTTTT. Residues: CASSPTGVINEKLFF.

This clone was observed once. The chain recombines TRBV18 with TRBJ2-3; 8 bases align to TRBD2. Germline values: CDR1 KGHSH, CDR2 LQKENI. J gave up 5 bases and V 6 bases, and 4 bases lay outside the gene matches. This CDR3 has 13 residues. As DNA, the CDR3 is TGTGCCAGCTCGCGGGGGGCCGAAGATACGCAGTATTTT. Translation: CASSRGAEDTQYF.

Here the CDR3 DNA reads TGTGCCAGCAGTCACCGGGACAGGGGTTGGGTGTCGAGGCAGTACTTC. Amino acids: CASSHRDRGWVSRQYF. The J gene is TRBJ2-7, the V gene TRBV28; 10 positions agree with TRBD1. Germline assignment: CDR1 MDHEN and CDR2 SYDVKM. This CDR3 region has 16 residues. The V segment lost 5 bases and the J segment 9 bases; nucleotides outside the gene matches: 16.

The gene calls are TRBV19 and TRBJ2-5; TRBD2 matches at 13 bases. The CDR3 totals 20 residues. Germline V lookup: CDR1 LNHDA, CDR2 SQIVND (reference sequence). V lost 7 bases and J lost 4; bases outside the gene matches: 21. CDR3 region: CASTPDRRTSGRNLGETQYF. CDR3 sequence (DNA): TGTGCCAGTACTCCAGATCGCCGGACTAGCGGGAGAAACCTGGGAGAGACCCAGTACTTC. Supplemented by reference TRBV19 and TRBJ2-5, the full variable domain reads DGGITQSPKYLFRKEGQNVTLSCEQNLNHDAMYWYRQDPGQGLRLIYYSQIVNDFQKGDIAEGYSVSREKKESFPLTVTSAQKNPTAFYLCASTPDRRTSGRNLGETQYFGPGTRLLVL.

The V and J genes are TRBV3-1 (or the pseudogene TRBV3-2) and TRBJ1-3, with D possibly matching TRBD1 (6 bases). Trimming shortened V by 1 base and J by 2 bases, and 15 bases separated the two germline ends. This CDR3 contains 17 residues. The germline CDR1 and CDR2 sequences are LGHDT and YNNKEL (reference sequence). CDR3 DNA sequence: TGTGCCAGCAGCCAAGGGTCGACAGGTTCAGCTGGAAACACCATATATTTT. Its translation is CASSQGSTGSAGNTIYF.

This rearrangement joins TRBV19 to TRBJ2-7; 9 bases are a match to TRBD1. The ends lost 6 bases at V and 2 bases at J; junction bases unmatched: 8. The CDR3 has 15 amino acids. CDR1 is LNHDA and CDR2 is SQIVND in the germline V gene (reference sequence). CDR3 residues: CASSTSTGGPYEQYF. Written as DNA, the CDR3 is TGTGCCAGTAGCACCTCCACAGGGGGCCCCTACGAGCAGTACTTC.

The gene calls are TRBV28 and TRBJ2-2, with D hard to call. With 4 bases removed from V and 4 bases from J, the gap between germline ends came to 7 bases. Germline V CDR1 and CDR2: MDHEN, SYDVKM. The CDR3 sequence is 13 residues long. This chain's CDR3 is CASSYPSTGELFF. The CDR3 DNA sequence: TGTGCCAGCAGTTACCCTAGCACCGGGGAGCTGTTTTTT. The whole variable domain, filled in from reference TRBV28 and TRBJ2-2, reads DVKVTQSSRYLVKRTGEKVFLECVQDMDHENMFWYRQDPGLGLRLIYFSYDVKMKEKGDIPEGYSVSREKKERFSLILESASTNQTSMYLCASSYPSTGELFFGEGSRLTVL.

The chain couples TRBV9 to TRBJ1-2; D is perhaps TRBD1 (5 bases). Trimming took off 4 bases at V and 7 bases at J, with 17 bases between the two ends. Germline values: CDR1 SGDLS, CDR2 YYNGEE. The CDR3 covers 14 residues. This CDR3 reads CASSPQVNQPGYTF. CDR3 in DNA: TGTGCCAGCAGCCCACAGGTTAATCAGCCTGGCTACACCTTC.

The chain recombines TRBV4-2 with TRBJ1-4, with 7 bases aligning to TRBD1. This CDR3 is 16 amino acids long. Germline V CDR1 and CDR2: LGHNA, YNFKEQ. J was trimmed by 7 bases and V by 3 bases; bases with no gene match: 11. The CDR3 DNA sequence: TGTGCCAGCAGCCAGAGGGAGACAGGGCCGGGTGAAAAACTGTTTTTT. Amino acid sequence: CASSQRETGPGEKLFF.

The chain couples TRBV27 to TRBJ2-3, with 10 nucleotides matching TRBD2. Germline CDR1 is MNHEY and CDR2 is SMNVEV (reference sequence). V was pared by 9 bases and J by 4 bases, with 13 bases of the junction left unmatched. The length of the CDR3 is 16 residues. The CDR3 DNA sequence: TGTGCCAGTGCCCGGGTCGGGACTAGCGAGCCAGATACGCAGTATTTT. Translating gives CASARVGTSEPDTQYF.